The 9 T cell receptor beta chains given below trace back to one sample, sequenced in a study of blood T cell repertoires in COVID-19. TCRdb's copy holds only in-frame clones and misses some; the assay was immunoSEQ multiplex PCR. This table has more than 85,000 clones, over 70% appearing once. Sequencing was performed on peripheral blood. The receptors were sampled from a man in his 60s with acute or convalescent COVID-19.

V is TRBV3-1 (or the pseudogene TRBV3-2) and J is TRBJ2-1; 10 nucleotides match TRBD1. J gave up 4 bases and V 4 bases, and 4 bases lay outside the gene matches. The CDR3 has 15 residues. Germline-derived CDR1 and CDR2 are LGHDT and YNNKEL (reference sequence). This chain's CDR3 is CASSLDRGRYNEQFF. DNA for the CDR3: TGTGCCAGCAGCCTTGACAGGGGGCGATACAATGAGCAGTTCTTC.

This sequence joins TRBV27 and TRBJ1-4; D gene unclear. This CDR3 spans 13 amino acids. The ends were cut back, 10 bases at V and 8 bases at J, with 17 bases in the middle. CDR1 MNHEY and CDR2 SMNVEV come from the germline V gene (reference sequence). In DNA form, the CDR3 reads TGTGCCACGGGGAACCGTGGGGTCGAAAAACTGTTTTTT. Translating it yields CATGNRGVEKLFF.

Concerning this clone itself: A single base separates this from a much larger clone, so it may be a read error. This CDR3 reads CASSQGQANTEAFF. CDR3 DNA: TGTGCCAGCAGCCAAGGACAGGCGAACACTGAAGCTTTCTTT. The gene calls are TRBV14 and TRBJ1-1, with D maybe TRBD1 (6 bases). The germline gives CDR1 SGHDN, CDR2 FVKESK. V gave up 1 base and J gave up 1 base, with 7 bases separating them. The CDR3 is made up of 14 amino acids.

The chain couples TRBV5-1 to TRBJ1-2; perhaps TRBD1 as D (6 bases). Germline loops: CDR1 SGHRS, CDR2 YFSETQ. Trimming removed 0 bases from V and 4 bases from J, with 13 bases in between. The CDR3 sequence is 15 residues long. The CDR3 region is CASSLGDTRAYGYTF. The CDR3 DNA is TGCGCCAGCAGCTTGGGGGACACGAGGGCCTATGGCTACACCTTC.

Comment on this clone: The identical CDR3 is also encoded by other nucleotide sequences in the sample. The CDR3 loop reads CASSLVGGETQYF. CDR3 sequence (DNA): TGTGCCAGCAGCTTGGTGGGGGGAGAGACCCAGTACTTC. This sequence joins TRBV5-4 and TRBJ2-5; weak D call: TRBD2 (6 bases). V lost 0 bases, J lost 4 bases, and 7 bases lay in between. Germline assignment: CDR1 SGHNT and CDR2 YYREEE (reference sequence). This CDR3 comprises 13 residues.

The chain recombines TRBV5-6 with TRBJ2-1, with 10 bases that match TRBD2. The CDR3 is 14 residues long. The germline gives CDR1 SGHDT, CDR2 YYEEEE. V gave up 2 bases and J gave up 10 bases; unmatched junction bases: 6. CDR3 sequence reads: CASSFLAGAKEQFF. The CDR3 nucleotides read TGTGCCAGCAGCTTTCTAGCGGGAGCGAAGGAGCAGTTCTTC.

In DNA, the CDR3 is TGTGCCAGCAGTGGGAGGGACAGGAATTCACCCCTCCACTTT. This translates into CASSGRDRNSPLHF. The chain carries TRBV2 and TRBJ1-6, with 8 bases aligning to TRBD1. Germline lookup yields CDR1 SNHLY and CDR2 FYNNEI. The V segment lost 4 bases and the J segment 7 bases; nucleotides outside the gene matches: 3. There are 14 residues in the CDR3.

This chain uses TRBV23-1 with TRBJ1-1, with D unresolved. TRBV23-1 is given ORF status, its function remaining uncertain. Trimming left V 6 bases short and J 2 bases short, with 19 bases between. CDR3 length equals 16 residues. The CDR3 sequence: CASSTGRAAPNTEAFF. Here the CDR3 DNA reads TGCGCCAGCAGCACGGGGAGGGCCGCCCCTAACACTGAAGCTTTCTTT.

The J gene is TRBJ1-1, the V gene TRBV3-1 (or the pseudogene TRBV3-2), with D perhaps matching TRBD1 (6 bases). Per germline, CDR1 LGHDT and CDR2 YNNKEL (reference sequence). This CDR3 contains 15 residues. V lost 4 bases, J lost 0 bases, and 12 bases lay in between. The DNA of the CDR3 is TGTGCCAGCAGCCCCTTGACAGGACTGAACACTGAAGCTTTCTTT. It is translated as CASSPLTGLNTEAFF.